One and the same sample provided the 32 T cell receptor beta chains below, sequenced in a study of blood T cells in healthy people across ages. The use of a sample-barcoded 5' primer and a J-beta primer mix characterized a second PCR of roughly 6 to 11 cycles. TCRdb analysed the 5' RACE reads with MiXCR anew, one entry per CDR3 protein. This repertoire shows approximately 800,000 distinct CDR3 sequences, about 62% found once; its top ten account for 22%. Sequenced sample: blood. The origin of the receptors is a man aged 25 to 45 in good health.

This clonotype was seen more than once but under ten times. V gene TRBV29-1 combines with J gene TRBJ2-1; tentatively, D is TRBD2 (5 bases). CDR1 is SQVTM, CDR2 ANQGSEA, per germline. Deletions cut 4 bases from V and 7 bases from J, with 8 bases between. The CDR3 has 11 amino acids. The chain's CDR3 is CSVGGGNEQFF. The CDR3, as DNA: TGCAGCGTTGGAGGCGGGAATGAGCAGTTCTTC.

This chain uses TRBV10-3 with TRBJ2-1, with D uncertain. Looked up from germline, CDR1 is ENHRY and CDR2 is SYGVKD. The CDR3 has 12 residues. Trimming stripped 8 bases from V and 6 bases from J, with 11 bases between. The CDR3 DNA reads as TGTGCCATCGAGGACGGTAGCAATGAGCAGTTCTTC. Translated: CAIEDGSNEQFF.

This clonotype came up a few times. The DNA of the CDR3 is TGTGCCAGCAGCCCGGACGGACTAGCCCCCAATGAGCAGTTCTTC. It codes for CASSPDGLAPNEQFF. This chain joins TRBV7-2 and TRBJ2-1, with 8 bases aligning to TRBD2. Germline CDR1 and CDR2: SGHTA and FQGNSA. The CDR3 is 15 residues long. J gave up 6 bases and V 5 bases, and 9 bases lay outside the gene matches.

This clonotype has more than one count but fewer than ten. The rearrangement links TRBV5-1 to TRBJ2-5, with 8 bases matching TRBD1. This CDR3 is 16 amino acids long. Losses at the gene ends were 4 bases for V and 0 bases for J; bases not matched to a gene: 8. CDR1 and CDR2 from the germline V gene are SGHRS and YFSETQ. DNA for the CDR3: TGCGCCAGCAGCATTGGACAGGGTCCGTACCAAGAGACCCAGTACTTC. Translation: CASSIGQGPYQETQYF.

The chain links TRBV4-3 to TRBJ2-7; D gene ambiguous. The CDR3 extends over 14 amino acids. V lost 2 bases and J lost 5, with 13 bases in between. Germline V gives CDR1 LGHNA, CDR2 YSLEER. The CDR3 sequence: CASSQNPAFDEQYF. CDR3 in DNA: TGCGCCAGCAGCCAAAACCCCGCGTTCGACGAGCAGTACTTC.

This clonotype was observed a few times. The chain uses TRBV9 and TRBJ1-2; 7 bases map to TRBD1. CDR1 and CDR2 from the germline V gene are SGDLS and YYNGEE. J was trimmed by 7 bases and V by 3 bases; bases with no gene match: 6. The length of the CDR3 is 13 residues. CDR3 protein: CASSGQGPPGYTF. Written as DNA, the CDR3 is TGTGCCAGCAGCGGACAGGGTCCTCCTGGCTACACCTTC.

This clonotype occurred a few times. CDR3 loop: CAISDFGEQYF. In DNA, the CDR3 is TGTGCCATCTCGGACTTTGGCGAGCAGTACTTC. The chain employs TRBV6-2 or TRBV6-3 and TRBJ2-4; perhaps TRBD2 as D (5 bases). The DNA end is a closer match to TRBJ2-7, so the J assignment may be wrong. Germline V gene sequence: CDR1 MNHEY, CDR2 SVGEGT. CDR3 length: 11 residues.

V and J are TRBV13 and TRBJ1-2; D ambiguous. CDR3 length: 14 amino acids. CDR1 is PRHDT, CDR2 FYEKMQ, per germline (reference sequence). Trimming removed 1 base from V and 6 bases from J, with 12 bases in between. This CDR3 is CASSLEYQPNGYTF. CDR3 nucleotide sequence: TGTGCCAGCAGCTTAGAGTACCAGCCAAATGGCTACACCTTC.

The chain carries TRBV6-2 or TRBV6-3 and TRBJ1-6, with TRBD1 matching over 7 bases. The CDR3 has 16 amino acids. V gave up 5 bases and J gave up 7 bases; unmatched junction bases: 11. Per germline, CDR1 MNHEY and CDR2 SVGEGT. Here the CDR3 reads CASSPLREGGNSPLHF. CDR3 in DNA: TGTGCCAGCAGTCCCCTCCGGGAAGGGGGCAATTCACCCCTCCACTTT.

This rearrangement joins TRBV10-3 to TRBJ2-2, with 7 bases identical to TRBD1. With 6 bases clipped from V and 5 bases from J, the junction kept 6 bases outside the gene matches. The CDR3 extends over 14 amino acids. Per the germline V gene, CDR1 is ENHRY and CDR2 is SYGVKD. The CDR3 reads CAISNRGGTGELFF. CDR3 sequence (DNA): TGTGCCATCAGCAACAGGGGCGGTACCGGGGAGCTGTTTTTT.

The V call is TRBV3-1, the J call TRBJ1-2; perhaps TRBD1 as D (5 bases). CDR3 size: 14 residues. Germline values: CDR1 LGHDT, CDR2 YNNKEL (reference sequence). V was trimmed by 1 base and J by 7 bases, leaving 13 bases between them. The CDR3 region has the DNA TGTGCCAGCAGCCAAGTTTTGCGGCAGGGTGGCTACACCTTC. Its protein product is CASSQVLRQGGYTF.

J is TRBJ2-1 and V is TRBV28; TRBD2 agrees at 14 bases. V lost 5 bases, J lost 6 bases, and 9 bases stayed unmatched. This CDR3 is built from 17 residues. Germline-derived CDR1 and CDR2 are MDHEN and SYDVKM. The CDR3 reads CASSPGLAGEGLNEQFF. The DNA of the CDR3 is TGTGCCAGCAGTCCGGGACTAGCGGGAGAAGGGCTCAATGAGCAGTTCTTC.

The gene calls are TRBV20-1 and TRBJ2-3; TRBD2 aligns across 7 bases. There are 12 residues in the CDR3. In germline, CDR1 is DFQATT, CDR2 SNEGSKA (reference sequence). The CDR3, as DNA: TGCAATGCACGGACTAGTAGAGATACGCAGTATTTT. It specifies CNARTSRDTQYF.

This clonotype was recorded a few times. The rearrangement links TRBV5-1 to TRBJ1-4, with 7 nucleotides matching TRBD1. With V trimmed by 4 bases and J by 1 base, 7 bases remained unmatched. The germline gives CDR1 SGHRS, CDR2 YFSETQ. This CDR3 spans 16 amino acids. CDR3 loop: CASSLQGGGTNEKLFF. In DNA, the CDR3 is TGCGCCAGCAGCCTCCAGGGGGGAGGAACTAATGAAAAACTGTTTTTT.

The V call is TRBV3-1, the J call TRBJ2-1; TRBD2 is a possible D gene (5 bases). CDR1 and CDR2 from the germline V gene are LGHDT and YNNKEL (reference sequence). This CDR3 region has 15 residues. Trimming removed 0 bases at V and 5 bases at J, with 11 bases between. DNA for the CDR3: TGTGCCAGCAGCCAAGATCAACAGCGGAACAATGAGCAGTTCTTC. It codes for CASSQDQQRNNEQFF.

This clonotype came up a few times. The CDR3 loop is CASSPNARVDTQYF. As DNA, the CDR3 is TGTGCCAGCAGCCCTAATGCTCGAGTAGATACGCAGTATTTT. This chain connects TRBV4-2 to TRBJ2-3; D remains ambiguous. Germline V lookup: CDR1 LGHNA, CDR2 YNFKEQ. V shed 4 bases and J shed 5 bases, with 13 bases lying between them. CDR3 length: 14 residues.

The CDR3 bases are TGTGCCAGCTCACCATCGGTTGGTACTGGGAGCTCCTACGAGCAGTACTTC. Protein: CASSPSVGTGSSYEQYF. The V and J genes are TRBV18 and TRBJ2-7; tentatively, D is TRBD2 (5 bases). CDR3 length: 17 amino acids. The V and J ends lost 2 bases and 0 bases respectively, with 17 bases between them. Germline CDR1 reads KGHSH; CDR2 reads LQKENI.

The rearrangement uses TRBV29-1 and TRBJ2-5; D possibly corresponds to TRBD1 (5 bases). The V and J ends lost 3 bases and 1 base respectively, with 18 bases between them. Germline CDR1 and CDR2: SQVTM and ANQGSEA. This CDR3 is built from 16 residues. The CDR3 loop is CSVDFYSGFGQETQYF. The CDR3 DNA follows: TGCAGCGTTGATTTCTATTCAGGGTTCGGCCAAGAGACCCAGTACTTC.

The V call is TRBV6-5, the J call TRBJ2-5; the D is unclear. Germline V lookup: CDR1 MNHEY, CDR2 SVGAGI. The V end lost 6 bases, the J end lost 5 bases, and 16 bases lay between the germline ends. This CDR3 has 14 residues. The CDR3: CASSPILDGETQYF. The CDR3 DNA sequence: TGTGCCAGCAGCCCCATTCTAGATGGGGAGACCCAGTACTTC.

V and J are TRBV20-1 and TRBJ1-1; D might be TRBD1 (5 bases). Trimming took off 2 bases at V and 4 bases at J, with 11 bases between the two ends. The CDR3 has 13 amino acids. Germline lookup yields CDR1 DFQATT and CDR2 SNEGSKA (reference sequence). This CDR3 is CSARIPGGTEAFF. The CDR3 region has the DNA TGCAGTGCTAGAATCCCCGGGGGCACTGAAGCTTTCTTT.

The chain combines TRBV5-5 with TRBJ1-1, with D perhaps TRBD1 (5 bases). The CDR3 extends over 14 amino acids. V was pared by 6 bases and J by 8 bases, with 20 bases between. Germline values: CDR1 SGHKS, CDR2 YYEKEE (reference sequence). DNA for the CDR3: TGTGCCAGCACCCAGGAGGCTCGGGGGGGAGAAGCTTTCTTT. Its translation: CASTQEARGGEAFF.

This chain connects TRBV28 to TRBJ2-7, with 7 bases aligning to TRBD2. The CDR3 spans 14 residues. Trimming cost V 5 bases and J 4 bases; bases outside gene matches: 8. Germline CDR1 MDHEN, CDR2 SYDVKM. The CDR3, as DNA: TGTGCCAGCAGTGGGGACTACTCGATGTACGAGCAGTACTTC. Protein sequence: CASSGDYSMYEQYF.

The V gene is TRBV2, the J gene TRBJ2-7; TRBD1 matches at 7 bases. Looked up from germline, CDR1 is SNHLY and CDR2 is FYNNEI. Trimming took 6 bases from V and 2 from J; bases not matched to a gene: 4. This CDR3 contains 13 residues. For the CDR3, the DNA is TGTGCCAGCAGGAGACAGGGCCCCTACGAGCAGTACTTC. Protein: CASRRQGPYEQYF.

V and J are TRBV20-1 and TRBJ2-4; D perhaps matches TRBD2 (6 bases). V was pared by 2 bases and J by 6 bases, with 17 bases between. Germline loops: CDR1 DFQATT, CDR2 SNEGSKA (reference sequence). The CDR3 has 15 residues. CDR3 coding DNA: TGCAGTGCTAGACTCGGGACTTCGTGGGGAAACATTCAGTACTTC. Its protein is CSARLGTSWGNIQYF.

As DNA, the CDR3 is TGCAGTGCTCCTCTGTGGGGGACCAACGAGCAGTACTTC. Protein: CSAPLWGTNEQYF. V and J are TRBV20-1 and TRBJ2-7, with D perhaps being TRBD1 or TRBD2 (5 bases each). The CDR3 has 13 amino acids. Germline V gene data show CDR1 as DFQATT and CDR2 as SNEGSKA (reference sequence). The ends were cut back, 5 bases at V and 5 bases at J, with 16 bases in the middle.

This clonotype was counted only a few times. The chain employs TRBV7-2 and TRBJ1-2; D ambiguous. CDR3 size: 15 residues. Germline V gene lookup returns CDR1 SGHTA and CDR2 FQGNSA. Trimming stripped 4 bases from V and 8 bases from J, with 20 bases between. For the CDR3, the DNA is TGTGCCAGCAGCTCCCCCGCCGGGAGGGAAGGAGGCTACACCTTC. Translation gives CASSSPAGREGGYTF. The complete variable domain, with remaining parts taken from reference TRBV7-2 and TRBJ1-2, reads GAGVSQSPSNKVTEKGKDVELRCDPISGHTALYWYRQSLGQGLEFLIYFQGNSAPDKSGLPSDRFSAERTGGSVSTLTIQRTQQEDSAVYLCASSSPAGREGGYTFGSGTRLTVV.

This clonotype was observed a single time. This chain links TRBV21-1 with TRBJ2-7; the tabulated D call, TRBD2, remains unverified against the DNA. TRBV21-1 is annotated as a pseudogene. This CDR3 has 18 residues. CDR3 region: CASGRTGRGTSGTYEQYF. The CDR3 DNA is TGTGCCAGCGGGAGGACAGGCCGGGGGACTAGCGGGACCTACGAGCAGTACTTC.

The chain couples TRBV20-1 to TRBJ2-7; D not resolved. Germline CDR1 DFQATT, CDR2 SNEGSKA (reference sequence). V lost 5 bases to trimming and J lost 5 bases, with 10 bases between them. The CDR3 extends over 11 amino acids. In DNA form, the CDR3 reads TGCAGTGCTGTTTCAAGCGACGAGCAGTACTTC. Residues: CSAVSSDEQYF.

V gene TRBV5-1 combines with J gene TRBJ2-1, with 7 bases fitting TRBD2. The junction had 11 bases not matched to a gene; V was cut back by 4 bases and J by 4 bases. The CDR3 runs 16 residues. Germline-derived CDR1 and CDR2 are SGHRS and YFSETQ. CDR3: CASSPTGTGGYNEQFF. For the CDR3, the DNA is TGCGCCAGCAGCCCCACCGGGACCGGGGGGTACAATGAGCAGTTCTTC. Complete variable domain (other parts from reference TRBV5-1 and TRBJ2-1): KAGVTQTPRYLIKTRGQQVTLSCSPISGHRSVSWYQQTPGQGLQFLFEYFSETQRNKGNFPGRFSGRQFSNSRSEMNVSTLELGDSALYLCASSPTGTGGYNEQFFGPGTRLTVL.

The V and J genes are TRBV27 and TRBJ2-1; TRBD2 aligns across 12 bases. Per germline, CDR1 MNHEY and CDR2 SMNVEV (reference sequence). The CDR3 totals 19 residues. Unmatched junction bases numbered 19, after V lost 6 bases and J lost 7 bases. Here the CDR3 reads CASRGEATSGRSVENEQFF. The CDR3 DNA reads TGTGCCAGCAGGGGGGAGGCGACTAGCGGGAGATCAGTGGAGAATGAGCAGTTCTTC.

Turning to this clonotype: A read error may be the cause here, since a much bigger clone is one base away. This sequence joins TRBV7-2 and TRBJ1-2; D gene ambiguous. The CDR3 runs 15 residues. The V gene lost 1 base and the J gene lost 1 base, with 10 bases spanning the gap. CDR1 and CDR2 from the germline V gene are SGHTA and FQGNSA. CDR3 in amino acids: CTSSLGTSDNYGYTF. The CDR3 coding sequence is TGTACCAGCAGCTTAGGCACATCGGATAACTATGGCTACACCTTC.

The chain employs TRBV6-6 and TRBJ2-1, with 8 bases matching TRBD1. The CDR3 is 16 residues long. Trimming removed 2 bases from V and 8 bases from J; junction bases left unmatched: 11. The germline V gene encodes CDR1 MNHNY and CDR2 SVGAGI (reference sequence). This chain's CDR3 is CASSYEGQEGRDEQFF. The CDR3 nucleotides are TGTGCCAGCAGTTACGAGGGACAGGAGGGGCGCGATGAGCAGTTCTTC.